These 3 T cell receptor beta chains originate from one sample sequenced in a study of graft-versus-host responses after intestinal transplantation. Sequencing used immunoSEQ multiplex PCR; TCRdb keeps in-frame clones, though not all of them. The data show approximately 60,000 clones, with around 90% seen just once and about 1.7% held by the top ten. Researchers processed graft tissue to release intraepithelial and lamina propria lymphocytes. Material: ileum tissue, obtained around 350 days after transplant. Receptor source: a human patient who received an intestinal transplant, so some T cells may come from the graft donor.

In its sample, this clone was seen once. The chain employs TRBV2 and TRBJ1-3; D is perhaps TRBD1 (5 bases). The V and J ends lost 10 bases and 0 bases respectively, with 16 bases between them. The CDR3 consists of 15 residues. Germline CDR1 SNHLY, CDR2 FYNNEI. The CDR3 spells CAIQPTGPSGNTIYF. CDR3 DNA sequence: TGTGCCATCCAACCCACAGGCCCCTCTGGAAACACCATATATTTT.

The rearrangement joins TRBV9 to TRBJ1-1; D not certain. The V gene lost 0 bases and the J gene lost 0 bases, with 12 bases spanning the gap. In germline, CDR1 is SGDLS, CDR2 YYNGEE. The CDR3 runs to 16 residues. The CDR3 DNA reads TGTGCCAGCAGCGTAGCCCCGGACGGCTTGAACACTGAAGCTTTCTTT. Residues: CASSVAPDGLNTEAFF.

V usage is TRBV19 and J usage is TRBJ2-1, with D unresolved. The CDR3 spans 12 residues. The germline V gene has CDR1 LNHDA and CDR2 SQIVND (reference sequence). The V end lost 8 bases, the J end lost 4 bases, and 9 bases lay between the germline ends. CDR3 in amino acids: CASGPDYNEQFF. For the CDR3, the DNA is TGTGCCAGTGGACCGGATTACAATGAGCAGTTCTTC.